This TCR beta chain was recorded in a study of blood T cell repertoires in COVID-19. Trimming took 9 bases from V and 9 from J; bases not matched to a gene: 11. The CDR3 is 14 residues long. Per germline, CDR1 LNHNV and CDR2 YYDKDF (reference sequence). The assay was immunoSEQ multiplex PCR, and TCRdb's table has in-frame clones only and misses some. The sample yields 280,000 or so clones, under 90% seen once. The V call is TRBV15, the J call TRBJ1-6, with 7 bases that match TRBD1. The sequence was obtained from a woman between 50 and 59 years old who had recovered from COVID-19. The specimen sequenced was peripheral blood. The CDR3 loop reads CATVSTGTGSPLHF. CDR3 sequence (DNA): TGTGCCACTGTGTCGACAGGGACGGGTTCACCCCTCCACTTT.